This T cell receptor beta chain appears in the sequencing data of a study of glioma-infiltrating T cells. As concerns this clonotype: With a much larger clone just one base away, this may be a read error.

TCR alpha and beta CDR3 regions were amplified from RNA using iRepertoire nested multiplex PCR. Each CDR3 protein gets one entry after TCRdb re-called the multiplex PCR reads with MiXCR. The profile shows 160,000 or so distinct CDR3 sequences, around 45% of them singletons. CDR3 length equals 17 residues. Germline V gene data show CDR1 as DFQATT and CDR2 as SNEGSKA (reference sequence). The sequenced sample was glioma tissue, nonneoplastic brain tissue, or PBMCs (not recorded which). J is TRBJ2-3 and V is TRBV20-1, with 14 bases identical to TRBD2. The origin of this receptor is a human donor with low-grade glioma or glioblastoma, undergoing nonglioma brain surgery, or in good health (not recorded which). The CDR3 loop is CSASPGTSGSEADKQYF. DNA of the CDR3: TGCAGTGCTAGCCCCGGGACTAGCGGGAGTGAGGCAGATAAGCAGTATTTT.